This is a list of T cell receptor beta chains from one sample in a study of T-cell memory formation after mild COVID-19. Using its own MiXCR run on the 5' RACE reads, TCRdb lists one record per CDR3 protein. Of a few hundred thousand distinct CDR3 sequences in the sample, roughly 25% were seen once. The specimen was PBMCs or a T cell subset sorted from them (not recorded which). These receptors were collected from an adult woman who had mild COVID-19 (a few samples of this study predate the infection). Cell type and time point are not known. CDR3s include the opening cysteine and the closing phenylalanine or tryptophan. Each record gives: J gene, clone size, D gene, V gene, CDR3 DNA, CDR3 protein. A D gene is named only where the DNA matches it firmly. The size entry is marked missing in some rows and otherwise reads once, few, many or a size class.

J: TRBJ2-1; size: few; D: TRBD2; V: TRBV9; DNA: TGTGCCAGCAGCGTAGAGCGGGACTCCTACAATGAGCAGTTCTTC; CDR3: CASSVERDSYNEQFF
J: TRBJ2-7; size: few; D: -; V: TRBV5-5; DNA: TGTGCCAGCAGCTCAGGGGGAGGGAGGGAGCAGTACTTC; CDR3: CASSSGGGREQYF
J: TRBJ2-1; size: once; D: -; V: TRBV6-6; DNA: TGTGCCAGCAGTTCCCGGCGAGGAAGTAGCGTACACAATGAGCAGTTCTTC; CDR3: CASSSRRGSSVHNEQFF
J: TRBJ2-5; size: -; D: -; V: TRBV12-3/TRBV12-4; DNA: TGTGCCAGCAGTTTTCACGATAGGACAGTGGGCGAGACCCAGTACTTC; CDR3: CASSFHDRTVGETQYF
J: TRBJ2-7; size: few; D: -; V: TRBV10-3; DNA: TGTGCCATCAGTGACTTCGGGACATCTGACTACGAGCAGTACTTC; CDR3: CAISDFGTSDYEQYF
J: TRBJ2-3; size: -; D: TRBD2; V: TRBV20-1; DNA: TGCAGTGCCACGGGACTAGCGAAAGATACGCAGTATTTT; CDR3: CSATGLAKDTQYF
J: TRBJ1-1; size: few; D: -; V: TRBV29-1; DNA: TGCAGCGCCGAGGACGCGGGGGATGAAGGCACTGAAGCTTTCTTT; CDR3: CSAEDAGDEGTEAFF
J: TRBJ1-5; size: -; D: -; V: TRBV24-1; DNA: TGTGCCACCAGTGATGGCGACAGGCGGGGACAGCCCCAGCATTTT; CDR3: CATSDGDRRGQPQHF
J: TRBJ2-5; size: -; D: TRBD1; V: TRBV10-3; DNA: TGTGCCATCAAAGGGACAGGGGGACGTGAGACCCATTACTTC; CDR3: CAIKGTGGRETHYF
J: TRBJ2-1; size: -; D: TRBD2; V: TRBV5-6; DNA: TGTGCCAGCAGCCCAGACGGACTAGCGGACTACAATGAGCAGTTCTTC; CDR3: CASSPDGLADYNEQFF
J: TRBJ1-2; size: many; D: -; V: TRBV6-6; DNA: TGTGCCAGCAGTTACTCTACAGGGAGCCGAAGTAACTATGGCTACACCTTC; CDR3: CASSYSTGSRSNYGYTF
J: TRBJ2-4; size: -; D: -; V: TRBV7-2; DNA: TGTGCCAGCAGCTACGAACTTGCGAGGTCGGGGGACATTCAGTACTTC; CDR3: CASSYELARSGDIQYF
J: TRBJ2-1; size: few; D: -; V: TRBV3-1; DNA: TGTGCCAGCAGCGTACAGGGTTCCTACAATGAGCAGTTCTTC; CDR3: CASSVQGSYNEQFF
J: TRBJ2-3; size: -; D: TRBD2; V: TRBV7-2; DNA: TGTGCCAGCAGCTTAGAGAGCGCGGGAGCCAGACATACGCAGTATTTT; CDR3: CASSLESAGARHTQYF
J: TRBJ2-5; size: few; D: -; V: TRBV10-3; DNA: TGTGCCATCAGGATCAGTGGTAGGGAAGAGACCCAGTACTTC; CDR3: CAIRISGREETQYF
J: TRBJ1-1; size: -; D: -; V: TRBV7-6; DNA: TGTGCCAGCAGCTTAGTTGTCCCGGGGCGAAACACTGAAGCTTTCTTT; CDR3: CASSLVVPGRNTEAFF
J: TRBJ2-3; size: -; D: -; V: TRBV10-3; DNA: TGTGCCATCAGTGATTCCCTTTTGGGGGCAACAGATACGCAGTATTTT; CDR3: CAISDSLLGATDTQYF
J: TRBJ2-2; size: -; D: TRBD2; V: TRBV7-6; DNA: TGTGCCAGCAGCTCGGGACTAGCGGGGGAAAACACCGGGGAGCTGTTTTTT; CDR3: CASSSGLAGENTGELFF
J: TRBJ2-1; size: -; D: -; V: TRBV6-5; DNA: TGTGCCAGCAGTTCCCGGGGGACTTACAATGAGCAGTTCTTC; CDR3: CASSSRGTYNEQFF
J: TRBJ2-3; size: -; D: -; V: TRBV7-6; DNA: TGTGCCAGCAGCTTATTCCGGGGCGAACTCACAGATACGCAGTATTTT; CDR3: CASSLFRGELTDTQYF
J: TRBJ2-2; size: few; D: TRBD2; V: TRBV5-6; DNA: TGTGCCAGCAGCTTGGACCGGACTAGCCGGAGGGGCGGGGAGCTGTTTTTT; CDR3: CASSLDRTSRRGGELFF
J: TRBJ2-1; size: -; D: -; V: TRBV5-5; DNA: TGTGCCAGCAGCATGGGAGGATATAGAGGCAATGAGCAGTTCTTC; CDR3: CASSMGGYRGNEQFF
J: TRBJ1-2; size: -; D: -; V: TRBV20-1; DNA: TGCAGTGCTAGAGATGCATTAAACTATGGCTACACCTTC; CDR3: CSARDALNYGYTF
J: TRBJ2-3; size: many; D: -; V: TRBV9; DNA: TGTGCCAGCAGCCCCACGGGTCGGACGGCCGGCACAGATACGCAGTATTTT; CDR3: CASSPTGRTAGTDTQYF
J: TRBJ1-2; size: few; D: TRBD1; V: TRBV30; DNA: TGTGCCTGGAGTGTAGGGACAGGGCTCAGCTATGGCTACACCTTC; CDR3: CAWSVGTGLSYGYTF
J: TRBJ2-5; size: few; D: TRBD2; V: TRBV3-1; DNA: TGTGCCAGCCTTTTAGCCAGCGGGGGCCAAGAGACCCAGTACTTC; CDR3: CASLLASGGQETQYF
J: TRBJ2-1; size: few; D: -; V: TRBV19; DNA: TGTGCCAGTAGTAAGACTGGGACTCCACTGCCTAAAAAGGGGGAGCAGTTCTTC; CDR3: CASSKTGTPLPKKGEQFF
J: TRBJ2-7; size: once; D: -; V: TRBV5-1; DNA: TGCGCCAGCAGCTTGGCTGGACAGCCGCCCTACGAGCAGTACTTC; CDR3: CASSLAGQPPYEQYF
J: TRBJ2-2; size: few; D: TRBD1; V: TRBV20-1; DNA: TGCAGTGCTCTGGACAGGGCGGACGGGGAGCTGTTTTTT; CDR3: CSALDRADGELFF
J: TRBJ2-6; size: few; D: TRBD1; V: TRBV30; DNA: TGTGCCTGGAGTCAGGGCGGGACAGGGGGCTCTGGGGCCAACGTCCTGACTTTC; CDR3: CAWSQGGTGGSGANVLTF
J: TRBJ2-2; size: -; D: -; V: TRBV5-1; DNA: TGCGCCAGCAGCTTGGTGGGCGGGGAGCTGTTTTTT; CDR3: CASSLVGGELFF
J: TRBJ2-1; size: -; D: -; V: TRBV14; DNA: TGTGCCAGCAGCCAGGGGGACACGTTAAATGAGCAGTTCTTC; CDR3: CASSQGDTLNEQFF
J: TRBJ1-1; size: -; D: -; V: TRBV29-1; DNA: TGCAGCGTTGAAAACCGGGGGCTGGTAACTGAAGCTTTCTTT; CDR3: CSVENRGLVTEAFF
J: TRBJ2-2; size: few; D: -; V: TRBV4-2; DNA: TGTGCCAGCAGCCAAGGGATAGAAGGCGGGGAGCTGTTTTTT; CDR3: CASSQGIEGGELFF
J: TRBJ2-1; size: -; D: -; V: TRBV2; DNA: TGTGCCGGGTCTCGGCTCCAGGGTAGCTCCTACAATGAGCAGTTCTTC; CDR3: CAGSRLQGSSYNEQFF
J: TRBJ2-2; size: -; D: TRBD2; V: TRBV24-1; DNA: TGTGCCACCAGTGCTCGACTAGCGGGAGCGAACACCGGGGAGCTGTTTTTT; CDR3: CATSARLAGANTGELFF
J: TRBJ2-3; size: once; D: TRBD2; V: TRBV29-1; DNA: TGCAGCGTAGTAGCGGGCCCCACAGATACGCAGTATTTT; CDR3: CSVVAGPTDTQYF
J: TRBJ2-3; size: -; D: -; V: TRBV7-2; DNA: TGTGCCAGCAGCTTAGTAGGAACGGCAGGGGGCACAGATACGCAGTATTTT; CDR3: CASSLVGTAGGTDTQYF
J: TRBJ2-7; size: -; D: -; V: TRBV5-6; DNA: TGTGCCAGCAGCTTTTTCCTGGTGGGGGCAGGGCAGTACTTC; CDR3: CASSFFLVGAGQYF
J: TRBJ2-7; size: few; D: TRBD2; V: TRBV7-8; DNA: TGTGCCAGCAGCCCATCCCCCAGCGGGGCTGGCGAGCAGTACTTC; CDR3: CASSPSPSGAGEQYF
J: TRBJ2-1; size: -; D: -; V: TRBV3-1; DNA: TGTGCCAGCAGCCAAGATGGGGGCGGGGCGATCTTC; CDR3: CASSQDGGGAIF
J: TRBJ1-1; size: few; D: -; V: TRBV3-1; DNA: TGTGCCAGCAGCCAAGCAGGGTCTGAAGCTTTCTTT; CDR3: CASSQAGSEAFF
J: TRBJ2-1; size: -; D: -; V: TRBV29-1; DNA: TGCAGCGTTGAGGTGGGGATTTGGAATGAGCAGTTCTTC; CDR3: CSVEVGIWNEQFF
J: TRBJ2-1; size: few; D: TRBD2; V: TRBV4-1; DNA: TGCGCCAGCCGTTCGGGACTAGCGGGGGGGCCCTACAATGAGCAGTTCTTC; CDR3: CASRSGLAGGPYNEQFF
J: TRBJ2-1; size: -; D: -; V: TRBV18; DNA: TGTGCCAGCTCACCAGGTCGAGGGACACTTGGCAGTGGCTCCAAGTTCTTC; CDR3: CASSPGRGTLGSGSKFF
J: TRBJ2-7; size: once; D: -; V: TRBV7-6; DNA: TGTGCCAGCAGCTTCGGGAGGGGGCGCGGCTACGAGCAGTACTTC; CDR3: CASSFGRGRGYEQYF
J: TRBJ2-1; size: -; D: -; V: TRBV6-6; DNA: TGTGCCAGCAGTTTCGTGGCGGAGGGTGAGCAGTTCTTC; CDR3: CASSFVAEGEQFF
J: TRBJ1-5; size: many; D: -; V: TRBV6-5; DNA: TGTGCCAGCAGTTACTCACCGGTCGCTAACGGGCCGCCCCAGCATTTT; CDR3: CASSYSPVANGPPQHF
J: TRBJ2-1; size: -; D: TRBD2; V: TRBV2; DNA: TGTGCCAGCAGCGAAGCGGGGGGAACCTACAATGAGCAGTTCTTC; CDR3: CASSEAGGTYNEQFF
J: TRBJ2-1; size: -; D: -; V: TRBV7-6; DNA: TGTGCCAGCAGCTTAGCCCGAGGGGGGGCCTACAATGAGCAGTTCTTC; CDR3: CASSLARGGAYNEQFF
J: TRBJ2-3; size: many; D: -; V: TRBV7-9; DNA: TGTGCCAGCAGCACCGGCCAGACAGATACGCAGTATTTT; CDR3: CASSTGQTDTQYF
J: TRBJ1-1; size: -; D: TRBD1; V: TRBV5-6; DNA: TGTGCCAGCAGCCAGACAGGGCCTATGACTGAAGCTTTCTTT; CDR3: CASSQTGPMTEAFF
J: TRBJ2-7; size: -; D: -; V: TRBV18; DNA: TGTGCCAGCTCACCAAAGGTCAAACAGCCGGACGAGCAGTACTTC; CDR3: CASSPKVKQPDEQYF
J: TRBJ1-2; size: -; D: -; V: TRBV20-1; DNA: TGCAGTGCTAGGCTAAGAGGGGCAGAGAACTATGGCTACACCTTC; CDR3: CSARLRGAENYGYTF